This TCR beta chain stems from a study of cytomegalovirus exposure and HLA in healthy donors. In the study overall: In a later analysis, it was reported that the roughly 120 validation repertoires had been produced on the same platform as the 700 or so repertoires belonging to the first cohort.

V gave up 1 base and J gave up 5 bases; unmatched junction bases: 2. The CDR3 loop spans 14 amino acids. CDR1 is GTSNPN, CDR2 SVGIG, per germline (reference sequence). Repertoires were generated with immunoSEQ multiplex PCR, while TCRdb's copy carries only in-frame clones and drops some. There are around 140,000 clones in the sample; about nine tenths occur only once, and 4.5% to 5.5% lies in the top ten. Findings and caveats of the study: Among TCR sequences, most were rare, though some public TCRs appeared in many donors. Cytomegalovirus-associated TCR beta chains were listed, numbering 164.

Comments on this clone: Its antigen is not identified.

The TCR originated in a man between 18 and 29 years old in good health and CMV-seropositive. This chain links TRBV30 with TRBJ2-2; TRBD2 matches at 9 bases. Input material: PBMCs. The CDR3 protein is CAWSAGLATGELFF. The CDR3 nucleotides read TGTGCCTGGAGTGCGGGACTAGCAACCGGGGAGCTGTTTTTT.